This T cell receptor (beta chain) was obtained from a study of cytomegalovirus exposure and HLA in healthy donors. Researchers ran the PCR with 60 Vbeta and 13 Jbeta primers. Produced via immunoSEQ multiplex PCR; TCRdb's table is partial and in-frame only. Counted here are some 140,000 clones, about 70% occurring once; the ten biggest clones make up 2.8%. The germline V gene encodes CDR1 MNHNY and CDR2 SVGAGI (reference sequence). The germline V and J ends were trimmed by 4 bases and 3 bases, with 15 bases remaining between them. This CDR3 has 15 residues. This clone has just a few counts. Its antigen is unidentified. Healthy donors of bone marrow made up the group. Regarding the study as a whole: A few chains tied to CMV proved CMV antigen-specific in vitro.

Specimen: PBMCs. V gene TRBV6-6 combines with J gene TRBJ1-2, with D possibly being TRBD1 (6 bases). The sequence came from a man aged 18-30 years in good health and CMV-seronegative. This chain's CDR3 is CASSFPDSLYYGYTF. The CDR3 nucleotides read TGTGCCAGCAGTTTCCCGGACAGTCTTTACTATGGCTACACCTTC.